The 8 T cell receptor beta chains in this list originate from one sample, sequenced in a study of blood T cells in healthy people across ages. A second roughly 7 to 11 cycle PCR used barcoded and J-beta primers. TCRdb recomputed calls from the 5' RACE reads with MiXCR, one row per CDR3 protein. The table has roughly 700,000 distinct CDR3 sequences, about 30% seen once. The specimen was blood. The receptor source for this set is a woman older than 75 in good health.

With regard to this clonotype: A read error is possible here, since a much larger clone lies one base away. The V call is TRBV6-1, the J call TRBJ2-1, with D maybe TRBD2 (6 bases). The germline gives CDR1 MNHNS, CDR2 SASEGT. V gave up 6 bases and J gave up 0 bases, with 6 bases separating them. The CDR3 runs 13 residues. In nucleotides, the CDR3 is TGTGCCAGCAGGGAGGGCTCCTACAATGAGCAGTTCTTC. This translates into CASREGSYNEQFF.

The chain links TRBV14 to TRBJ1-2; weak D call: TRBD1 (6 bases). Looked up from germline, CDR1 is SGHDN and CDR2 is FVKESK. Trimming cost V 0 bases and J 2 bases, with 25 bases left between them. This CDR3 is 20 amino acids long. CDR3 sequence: CASSQDSYSMAWQGNYGYTF. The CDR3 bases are TGTGCCAGCAGCCAAGATTCTTACAGCATGGCTTGGCAGGGGAACTATGGCTACACCTTC.

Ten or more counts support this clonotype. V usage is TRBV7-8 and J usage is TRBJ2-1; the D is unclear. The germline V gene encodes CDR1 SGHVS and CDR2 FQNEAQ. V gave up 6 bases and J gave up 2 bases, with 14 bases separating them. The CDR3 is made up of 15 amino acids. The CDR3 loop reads CASSGRPGPYNEQFF. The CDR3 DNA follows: TGTGCCAGCAGTGGCCGGCCAGGACCCTACAATGAGCAGTTCTTC.

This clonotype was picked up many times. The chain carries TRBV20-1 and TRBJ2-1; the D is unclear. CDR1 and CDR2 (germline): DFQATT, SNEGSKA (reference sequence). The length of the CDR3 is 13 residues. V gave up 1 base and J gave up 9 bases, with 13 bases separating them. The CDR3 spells CSARVTPLGEQFF. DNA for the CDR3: TGCAGTGCTAGAGTGACTCCCCTCGGTGAGCAGTTCTTC.

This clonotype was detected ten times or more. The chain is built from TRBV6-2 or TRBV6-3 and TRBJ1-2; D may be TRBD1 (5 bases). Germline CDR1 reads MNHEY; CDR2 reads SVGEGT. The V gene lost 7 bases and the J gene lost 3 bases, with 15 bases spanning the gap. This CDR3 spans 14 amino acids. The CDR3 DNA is TGTGCCAGCAACAGAGGGGAAGTCGACTATGGCTACACCTTC. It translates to CASNRGEVDYGYTF.

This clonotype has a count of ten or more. The CDR3 DNA follows: TGTGCCAGCAGTGGTTCGGGGGGTTTCTCCTACGAGCAGTACTTC. It is translated as CASSGSGGFSYEQYF. V gene TRBV6-1 combines with J gene TRBJ2-7; TRBD2 matches at 7 bases. The CDR3 sequence is 15 residues long. V trimming: 4 bases; J trimming: 0 bases; junction bases outside the gene matches: 6. The V gene's germline CDR1 is MNHNS and CDR2 SASEGT.

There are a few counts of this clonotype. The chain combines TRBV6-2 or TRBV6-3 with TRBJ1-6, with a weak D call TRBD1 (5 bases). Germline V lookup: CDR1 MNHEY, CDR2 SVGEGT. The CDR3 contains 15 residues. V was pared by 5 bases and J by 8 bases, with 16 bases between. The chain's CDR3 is CASSRIPGSDSPLHF. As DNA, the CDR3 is TGTGCCAGCAGTCGAATTCCAGGGTCTGATTCACCCCTCCACTTT.

CDR3 amino acids: CASSQDQQGTMTYGYTF. CDR3 in DNA: TGCGCCAGCAGCCAAGATCAACAGGGGACAATGACTTATGGCTACACCTTC. J is TRBJ1-2 and V is TRBV4-1; 7 bases fit TRBD1. The CDR3 runs to 17 residues. V lost 0 bases, J lost 5 bases, and 12 bases stayed unmatched. The germline CDR1 and CDR2 sequences are MGHRA and YSYEKL.